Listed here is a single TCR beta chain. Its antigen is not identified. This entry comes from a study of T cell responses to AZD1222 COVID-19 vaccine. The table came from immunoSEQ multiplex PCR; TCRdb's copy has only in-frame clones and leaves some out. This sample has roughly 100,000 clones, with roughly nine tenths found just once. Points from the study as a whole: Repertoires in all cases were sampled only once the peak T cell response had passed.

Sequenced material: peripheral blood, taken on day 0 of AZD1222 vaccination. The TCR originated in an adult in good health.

The CDR3 nucleotides are TGTGCCAGCAGCTTAAGCCCCCTTGGGGTGGTTGGGGAGCAGTACTTC. This gives the protein CASSLSPLGVVGEQYF. This chain joins TRBV7-2 and TRBJ2-7; D gene unclear. The CDR3 covers 16 residues. Germline V gene data show CDR1 as SGHTA and CDR2 as FQGNSA. Trimming took off 2 bases at V and 7 bases at J, with 21 bases between the two ends.